Included here is one TCR beta chain sequence, with context. Localized lung adenocarcinoma, a non-small cell lung cancer, affected the donors. These data are taken from a study of CD4 and CD8 cells across lung adenocarcinoma regions. TCRdb re-derived calls from the PCR reads in MiXCR, one entry per CDR3 protein. Of about 5,500 distinct CDR3 sequences in the sample, around 50% were seen once. The germline V gene has CDR1 MNHNS and CDR2 SASEGT. The CDR3 is made up of 14 amino acids. After removal of 4 bases from V and 7 bases from J, the junction contained 4 bases not matched to a gene. The receptor was isolated from a male donor with lung adenocarcinoma. The CD4 and CD8 labels of this study may be unreliable. The chain is built from TRBV6-1 and TRBJ1-4, with TRBD1 matching 9 bases. The sample consisted of CD4+ T cells from the margin of a lung tumor. The CDR3 region is CASSAGTGFEKLFF. CDR3 in DNA: TGTGCCAGCAGTGCCGGGACAGGGTTTGAAAAACTGTTTTTT.